This entry features one T cell receptor (beta chain) sequence. The antigen is undetermined. This record belongs to a study of cytomegalovirus exposure and HLA in healthy donors. Study-wide findings and caveats: In the 95 to 150 validation repertoires, about 94% of cluster scores exceeded 0, per a later analysis.

Only in-frame clones appear in the TCRdb table, and some are missing; sequencing was by immunoSEQ multiplex PCR. This table holds 90,000 to 120,000 clones, more than 90% found once. The donors were in the roughly 110-subject validation cohort, distinct from the roughly 700-subject first cohort. The V and J ends lost 3 bases and 1 base respectively, with 9 bases between them. The CDR3 is 14 residues long. The TCR was taken from a woman aged 18-29 years in good health and CMV-seronegative. The sample taken for sequencing was PBMCs. The chain couples TRBV5-7 to TRBJ2-3, with a tentative D call TRBD2 (6 bases). TRBV5-7 is noted as an ORF with a role that remains uncertain. The CDR3 loop is CASSSSGGTDTQYF. Written as DNA, the CDR3 is TGTGCCAGCAGCTCTTCGGGGGGCACAGATACGCAGTATTTT.